The rows below give T cell receptor beta chains drawn from one sample of a study of blood T cells in healthy people across ages. Each CDR3 protein is one row after TCRdb ran MiXCR on the 5' RACE reads. Counted here are fewer than 700,000 distinct CDR3 sequences, roughly 41% occurring once; the ten biggest clones make up 25% to 35%. The sample taken for sequencing was blood. These receptors all stem from a man aged 80 or over in good health. Each CDR3 is given with its conserved first and last residue. Fields, in order: J gene, D gene, clone size, V gene, CDR3 protein, CDR3 DNA. D genes are given only for firm matches. Size tells how often a clone was seen (once, few, many) or the class of an expanded clone, and some rows leave it out.

J: TRBJ1-2; D: TRBD1; size: NA; V: TRBV20-1; CDR3: CSARTGKGYTF; DNA: TGCAGTGCTAGGACAGGGAAAGGCTACACCTTC
J: TRBJ2-1; D: NA; size: NA; V: TRBV11-2; CDR3: CASSSNRVYNEQFF; DNA: TGTGCCAGCAGCTCCAACAGGGTGTACAATGAGCAGTTCTTC
J: TRBJ2-7; D: NA; size: few; V: TRBV7-2; CDR3: CASSQAGRTSYEQYF; DNA: TGTGCCAGCAGCCAAGCTGGACGGACCTCCTACGAGCAGTACTTC
J: TRBJ2-7; D: NA; size: few; V: TRBV3-1; CDR3: CASSQNDRISYEQYF; DNA: TGTGCCAGCAGCCAAAACGACAGGATCTCCTACGAGCAGTACTTC
J: TRBJ2-1; D: TRBD2; size: NA; V: TRBV4-2; CDR3: CDSSQVAGTSGNNEQFF; DNA: TGTGACAGCAGCCAAGTTGCCGGGACTAGCGGTAACAATGAGCAGTTCTTC
J: TRBJ2-6; D: TRBD1; size: NA; V: TRBV20-1; CDR3: CSAETGSWTGANVLTF; DNA: TGCAGTGCTGAGACAGGGTCTTGGACTGGGGCCAACGTCCTGACTTTC
J: TRBJ2-4; D: NA; size: NA; V: TRBV9; CDR3: CASSVDPGAESKNIQYF; DNA: TGTGCCAGCAGCGTAGATCCGGGGGCTGAGTCCAAAAACATTCAGTACTTC
J: TRBJ2-5; D: NA; size: many; V: TRBV29-1; CDR3: CSVEFRQGETQYF; DNA: TGCAGCGTTGAGTTTAGGCAGGGTGAGACCCAGTACTTC
J: TRBJ2-3; D: TRBD2; size: NA; V: TRBV19; CDR3: CATGGSGTDTQYF; DNA: TGTGCCACCGGGGGGTCGGGCACAGATACGCAGTATTTT
J: TRBJ2-5; D: TRBD2; size: many; V: TRBV5-1; CDR3: CASSPAGDSQETQYF; DNA: TGCGCCAGCAGCCCCGCGGGGGACTCCCAAGAGACCCAGTACTTC
J: TRBJ2-5; D: NA; size: NA; V: TRBV20-1; CDR3: CSASAVGRETQYF; DNA: TGCAGTGCTTCGGCAGTAGGACGGGAGACCCAGTACTTC
J: TRBJ2-1; D: TRBD2; size: few; V: TRBV7-2; CDR3: CASSLELAGINEQFF; DNA: TGTGCCAGCAGCTTAGAACTAGCGGGAATTAATGAGCAGTTCTTC
J: TRBJ2-1; D: NA; size: NA; V: TRBV20-1; CDR3: CSARNTGYNEQFF; DNA: TGCAGTGCTAGGAACACGGGGTACAATGAGCAGTTCTTC
J: TRBJ2-5; D: NA; size: once; V: TRBV29-1; CDR3: CSVKARALKLQETQYF; DNA: TGCAGCGTTAAGGCTAGGGCACTTAAACTCCAAGAGACCCAGTACTTC
J: TRBJ2-5; D: TRBD2; size: NA; V: TRBV10-3; CDR3: CAISEGFEREWETQYF; DNA: TGTGCCATCAGTGAGGGGTTTGAGCGGGAGTGGGAGACCCAGTACTTC
J: TRBJ2-5; D: TRBD2; size: few; V: TRBV18; CDR3: CASSPFRTSGQETQYF; DNA: TGTGCCAGCTCACCATTCCGAACTAGCGGCCAAGAGACCCAGTACTTC